These 25 T cell receptor beta chains originate from one sample sequenced in a study of blood T cell repertoires in COVID-19. Assay: immunoSEQ multiplex PCR; the TCRdb copy retains only in-frame clones and omits some. The sample lists roughly 440,000 clones; about 91% were seen once. The sequencing input was peripheral blood. Receptors originate from a woman in her fifties or sixties with COVID-19, enrolled during active disease.

The chain joins TRBV30 to TRBJ1-2; no clear D gene. The V gene's germline CDR1 is GTSNPN and CDR2 SVGIG (reference sequence). Trimming pared 5 bases from V and 6 bases from J, leaving 4 bases between. CDR3 size: 9 residues. CDR3 in amino acids: CAWPDGYTF. The CDR3 DNA follows: TGTGCCTGGCCAGATGGCTACACCTTC.

This clone was detected only a few times. The CDR3 DNA sequence: TGTGCCAGCAGTTCCGGGACAGGGGCCCGATATGGCTACACCTTC. The encoded protein is CASSSGTGARYGYTF. The chain couples TRBV5-4 to TRBJ1-2; 10 bases align to TRBD1. This CDR3 is 15 amino acids long. The V gene's germline CDR1 is SGHNT and CDR2 YYREEE (reference sequence). The V gene end was trimmed by 5 bases and the J gene end by 5 bases; junction bases not matched to a gene: 9.

The V gene is TRBV7-2, the J gene TRBJ1-2; 7 nucleotides match TRBD1. There are 13 residues in the CDR3. Germline V CDR1 and CDR2: SGHTA, FQGNSA. Trimming at V came to 2 bases and at J to 8 bases, leaving 5 bases not matched to a gene. The CDR3 DNA follows: TGTGCCAGCAGCTTACCACAGGGGAAGGGCTACACCTTC. Translation: CASSLPQGKGYTF.

The rearrangement links TRBV9 to TRBJ2-2; TRBD2 matches 8 bases. Germline values: CDR1 SGDLS, CDR2 YYNGEE. This CDR3 comprises 16 residues. Trimming at V came to 0 bases and at J to 2 bases, leaving 3 bases not matched to a gene. The CDR3 region is CASSVAGLANTGELFF. The CDR3 bases are TGTGCCAGCAGCGTAGCTGGACTAGCAAACACCGGGGAGCTGTTTTTT.

Concerning this clone: Different DNA sequences within this sample yield the same CDR3. The rearrangement uses TRBV6-1 and TRBJ1-1; D gene ambiguous. Germline lookup yields CDR1 MNHNS and CDR2 SASEGT. The CDR3 is 13 amino acids. Trimming pared 2 bases from V and 2 bases from J, leaving 6 bases between. CDR3 DNA: TGTGCCAGCAGTGAAATCAGAAACACTGAAGCTTTCTTT. As protein: CASSEIRNTEAFF.

The V gene is TRBV6-6, the J gene TRBJ1-3; 8 bases map to TRBD1. Trimming cost V 4 bases and J 2 bases; bases outside gene matches: 1. The CDR3 is 14 residues long. The germline V gene has CDR1 MNHNY and CDR2 SVGAGI (reference sequence). CDR3 sequence reads: CASSSQGAGNTIYF. Written as DNA, the CDR3 is TGTGCCAGCAGTTCACAGGGGGCTGGAAACACCATATATTTT.

This clone came up once. The rearrangement uses TRBV3-1 (or the pseudogene TRBV3-2) and TRBJ1-2; D gene uncertain. The germline V gene encodes CDR1 LGHDT and CDR2 YNNKEL (reference sequence). V was trimmed by 1 base and J by 8 bases, leaving 14 bases between them. The CDR3 has 14 amino acids. The CDR3: CASSQAVQILGYTF. The DNA of the CDR3 is TGTGCCAGCAGCCAAGCTGTACAGATCCTAGGCTACACCTTC.

This chain links TRBV30 with TRBJ1-6; D call uncertain. The CDR3 is made up of 13 amino acids. CDR1 and CDR2 (germline): GTSNPN, SVGIG (reference sequence). The V end was cut by 5 bases, the J end by 9 bases, with 14 bases between. The CDR3 DNA is TGTGCCTGGGTTAGGTCCCCGGGTTCACCCCTCCACTTT. It codes for CAWVRSPGSPLHF.

The rearrangement joins TRBV7-6 to TRBJ2-5, with 9 nucleotides matching TRBD1. Germline CDR1 reads SGHVS; CDR2 reads FNYEAQ. Trimming took 5 bases from V and 4 from J; bases not matched to a gene: 8. CDR3 size: 15 residues. The CDR3 nucleotides read TGTGCCAGCAGCGTCGCACAGGGGGCAAGAGAGACCCAGTACTTC. Translating it yields CASSVAQGARETQYF. Drawing the rest from reference TRBV7-6 and TRBJ2-5, the complete variable domain is GAGVSQSPRYKVTKRGQDVALRCDPISGHVSLYWYRQALGQGPEFLTYFNYEAQQDKSGLPNDRFSAERPEGSISTLTIQRTEQRDSAMYRCASSVAQGARETQYFGPGTRLLVL.

The chain links TRBV18 to TRBJ1-2, with TRBD1 matching over 10 bases. Germline-derived CDR1 and CDR2 are KGHSH and LQKENI. The CDR3 length is 15 residues. V shed 3 bases, J shed 8 bases, and the junction held 9 bases outside the gene matches. CDR3 protein: CASSPQGTGVKGYTF. CDR3 DNA sequence: TGTGCCAGCTCACCCCAAGGGACAGGGGTTAAAGGCTACACCTTC.

This clone has just one count. The CDR3, as DNA: TGTGCCAGCAGACCTCCGGGACAGGGGTATGGCTACACCTTC. This translates into CASRPPGQGYGYTF. The chain couples TRBV6-5 to TRBJ1-2; 10 bases fit TRBD1. The CDR3 is 14 residues long. V shed 6 bases, J shed 5 bases, and the junction held 6 bases outside the gene matches. Germline V gene data show CDR1 as MNHEY and CDR2 as SVGAGI.

The DNA for the CDR3 is TGCGCCAGCAGCTTGGGGTGGGCAACCTACGAGCAGTACTTC. Residues: CASSLGWATYEQYF. The genes are TRBV5-1 and TRBJ2-7, with unresolved D. CDR3 length equals 14 residues. Trimming stripped 0 bases from V and 2 bases from J, with 9 bases between. Looked up from germline, CDR1 is SGHRS and CDR2 is YFSETQ.

The chain uses TRBV10-3 and TRBJ1-1; D is uncertain. This CDR3 is 14 amino acids long. Germline CDR1 is ENHRY and CDR2 is SYGVKD. V was shortened by 7 bases and J by 5 bases, with 17 bases between the two germline ends. CDR3 DNA: TGTGCCATCACCGAGTTGGATGAGGGAACTGAAGCTTTCTTT. As protein: CAITELDEGTEAFF.

V and J are TRBV2 and TRBJ2-3; 10 bases agree with TRBD1. Germline V CDR1 and CDR2: SNHLY, FYNNEI. V dropped 4 bases and J dropped 3; count of bases not matched to a gene: 1. This CDR3 contains 14 residues. CDR3 region: CASSGDRGTDTQYF. The CDR3 DNA sequence: TGTGCCAGCAGTGGGGACAGGGGTACAGATACGCAGTATTTT.

V is TRBV7-9 and J is TRBJ2-7, with a possible D match to TRBD2 (5 bases). The V gene lost 3 bases and the J gene lost 3 bases, with 12 bases spanning the gap. CDR1 and CDR2 from the germline V gene are SEHNR and FQNEAQ (reference sequence). This CDR3 is built from 14 residues. Here the CDR3 DNA reads TGTGCCAGCAGCTTTAGTACAGCGGTCTACGAGCAGTACTTC. Amino acid sequence: CASSFSTAVYEQYF. The entire variable domain, with the rest obtained from reference TRBV7-9 and TRBJ2-7, is as follows: DTGVSQNPRHKITKRGQNVTFRCDPISEHNRLYWYRQTLGQGPEFLTYFQNEAQLEKSRLLSDRFSAERPKGSFSTLEIQRTEQGDSAMYLCASSFSTAVYEQYFGPGTRLTVT.

V gene TRBV30 combines with J gene TRBJ1-1; TRBD1 might be the D (6 bases). V was shortened by 4 bases and J by 3 bases, with 12 bases between the two germline ends. Per the germline V gene, CDR1 is GTSNPN and CDR2 is SVGIG (reference sequence). The CDR3 consists of 13 residues. This CDR3 is CAWTRGHYTEAFF. The CDR3 nucleotides read TGTGCCTGGACCCGGGGACATTACACTGAAGCTTTCTTT.

This sequence joins TRBV14 and TRBJ2-2, with a weak D call TRBD1 (6 bases). V was shortened by 2 bases and J by 4 bases, with 14 bases between the two germline ends. The germline CDR1 and CDR2 sequences are SGHDN and FVKESK. CDR3 length: 16 residues. The CDR3 DNA is TGTGCCAGCAGCCAATCAGGGGCGGTGGGCACCGGGGAGCTGTTTTTT. Translating gives CASSQSGAVGTGELFF. Full variable domain (remainder filled in from reference TRBV14 and TRBJ2-2): EAGVTQFPSHSVIEKGQTVTLRCDPISGHDNLYWYRRVMGKEIKFLLHFVKESKQDESGMPNNRFLAERTGGTYSTLKVQPAELEDSGVYFCASSQSGAVGTGELFFGEGSRLTVL.

About this clone itself: Distinct nucleotide sequences in the sample also encode this CDR3. This chain joins TRBV27 and TRBJ1-6, with D maybe TRBD1 (5 bases). V was shortened by 5 bases and J by 4 bases, with 6 bases between the two germline ends. CDR1 is MNHEY, CDR2 SMNVEV, per germline (reference sequence). The CDR3 covers 13 residues. CDR3 sequence: CASSGQYNSPLHF. CDR3 nucleotides: TGTGCCAGCAGTGGACAATATAATTCACCCCTCCACTTT.

V is TRBV5-1 and J is TRBJ2-2; TRBD1 matches 9 bases. The V and J ends lost 7 bases and 5 bases, in that order; junction bases with no gene match: 9. CDR1 and CDR2 (germline): SGHRS, YFSETQ. The CDR3 consists of 15 residues. CDR3 nucleotide sequence: TGCGCCAGCGGCCCGGGGACAGGGCTAACCGGGGAGCTGTTTTTT. Protein sequence: CASGPGTGLTGELFF. Full variable domain (rest looked up from reference TRBV5-1 and TRBJ2-2): KAGVTQTPRYLIKTRGQQVTLSCSPISGHRSVSWYQQTPGQGLQFLFEYFSETQRNKGNFPGRFSGRQFSNSRSEMNVSTLELGDSALYLCASGPGTGLTGELFFGEGSRLTVL.

The chain carries TRBV6-5 and TRBJ1-6; 7 nucleotides align to TRBD1. With 2 bases clipped from V and 6 bases from J, the junction kept 4 bases outside the gene matches. This CDR3 spans 15 amino acids. Per germline, CDR1 MNHEY and CDR2 SVGAGI. The CDR3 nucleotides read TGTGCCAGCAGTTACGGGACAGACCGTAATTCACCCCTCCACTTT. It codes for CASSYGTDRNSPLHF.

As DNA, the CDR3 is TGTGCCAGCAGCTTGCGCGGGATCCAAGAGACCCAGTACTTC. Amino acid sequence: CASSLRGIQETQYF. The chain combines TRBV5-6 with TRBJ2-5; D possibly corresponds to TRBD2 (6 bases). Germline CDR1 SGHDT, CDR2 YYEEEE. The CDR3 length is 14 residues. The V end was cut by 1 base, the J end by 1 base, with 8 bases between.

The V call is TRBV20-1, the J call TRBJ1-5; possible D gene TRBD1, 5 bases. This CDR3 spans 14 amino acids. Trimming took 3 bases from V and 0 from J, leaving 9 bases between them. Germline V lookup: CDR1 DFQATT, CDR2 SNEGSKA (reference sequence). The CDR3 loop is CSASRGFSNQPQHF. CDR3 DNA: TGCAGTGCTAGTCGGGGGTTTAGCAATCAGCCCCAGCATTTT.

The chain is built from TRBV12-3 or TRBV12-4 and TRBJ1-1, with D possibly being TRBD1 (5 bases). This CDR3 spans 13 amino acids. V lost 4 bases and J 3 bases, leaving 9 bases between the germline ends. CDR3 sequence (DNA): TGTGCCAGCAGTTCGGACACAGACACTGAAGCTTTCTTT. Translated, it gives CASSSDTDTEAFF.

This chain joins TRBV5-4 and TRBJ1-6; a weak D match, TRBD1 (6 bases). Trimming stripped 2 bases from V and 8 bases from J, with 11 bases between. The germline CDR1 and CDR2 sequences are SGHNT and YYREEE (reference sequence). This CDR3 has 14 amino acids. The CDR3 coding sequence is TGTGCCAGCAGCTTAAGGGGGTTTGATTCACCCCTCCACTTT. Translated: CASSLRGFDSPLHF.

This chain links TRBV9 with TRBJ1-5; 10 bases align to TRBD1. The V segment lost 4 bases and the J segment 3 bases; nucleotides outside the gene matches: 4. In germline, CDR1 is SGDLS, CDR2 YYNGEE. The CDR3 totals 15 residues. The CDR3 coding sequence is TGTGCCAGCAGCTCGACAGGGGGCTCCAATCAGCCCCAGCATTTT. It is translated as CASSSTGGSNQPQHF. Full variable domain (rest looked up from reference TRBV9 and TRBJ1-5): DSGVTQTPKHLITATGQRVTLRCSPRSGDLSVYWYQQSLDQGLQFLIQYYNGEERAKGNILERFSAQQFPDLHSELNLSSLELGDSALYFCASSSTGGSNQPQHFGDGTRLSIL.